This T cell receptor (beta chain) comes out of a study of cytomegalovirus exposure and HLA in healthy donors. The PCR employed 60 Vbeta primers together with 13 Jbeta primers. Sequenced by immunoSEQ multiplex PCR; TCRdb stores in-frame clones only, minus some. Listed are about 39,000 clones; about 3.2% falls within the top ten. Points from the study as a whole: DRB1 had the most TCR associations and HLA-C the fewest, a later analysis found, with rates varying by HLA locus. It was about 150 TCR beta chains that were listed as cytomegalovirus-associated. In a later analysis, HLA-associated beta chains showed higher expansion and lower generation probabilities than comparable chains. Per published accounts, TCR beta sequences correctly predicted the HLA-A and HLA-B alleles of most subjects.

Points on this clone: The antigen is unknown.

The sequenced sample consisted of PBMCs. The sequence derives from a woman aged 25 to 45 in good health and CMV-seropositive.

In DNA, the CDR3 is TGTGCCAGCAGTTTACTAAGCGGCAACTACGAGCAGTACTTC. Protein product: CASSLLSGNYEQYF. The gene calls are TRBV27 and TRBJ2-7, with D possibly being TRBD2 (5 bases). Germline V gives CDR1 MNHEY, CDR2 SMNVEV (reference sequence). V was pared by 2 bases and J by 3 bases, with 11 bases between. This CDR3 spans 14 amino acids.